The entry that follows covers one T cell receptor (beta chain) sequence. What it recognizes is unknown. The data stem from a study of shared clonotypes between healthy human individuals. Study in general: Used for every donor were three CD4 naive, three CD4 memory, two CD8 naive and one CD8 memory plate.

Overall study findings and caveats: Clonotypes not shared had lower generation probabilities than those common to all four donors. Across subsets, estimated richness was generally greater for naive than for memory populations.

The study separated CD4+ cells into CD45RA+ naive and CD45RA-negative memory subsets. Generated by immunoSEQ multiplex PCR, the TCRdb table keeps only in-frame clones and is missing some. The table records about 1 million clones, about 75% of them present only once. V gave up 7 bases and J gave up 6 bases; unmatched junction bases: 5. CDR3 size: 12 residues. Germline loops: CDR1 SQVTM, CDR2 ANQGSEA. This rearrangement joins TRBV29-1 to TRBJ1-4; TRBD1 agrees at 7 bases. Sequencing was done on a sample of memory CD4+ T cells sorted from blood. Subset denoted: CD45RA-negative fraction. The clonotype originates from a man between 18 and 29 years old in good health. CDR3 in amino acids: CSGGQPDEKLFF. The CDR3 DNA is TGCAGCGGGGGACAGCCTGATGAAAAACTGTTTTTT.